These 2 T cell receptor beta chains were sequenced from one sample in a study of T cells after yellow fever vaccination. Each CDR3 protein gets one entry after TCRdb re-called the 5' RACE reads with MiXCR. This sample has over 250,000 distinct CDR3 sequences, with roughly 4.3% found just once. The sample here was PBMCs, taken 5 days after the yellow fever booster vaccination. Receptors originate from a man in his late teens or twenties who received the YFV17D yellow fever vaccine.

This clonotype was seen more than once but under ten times. The chain combines TRBV7-3 with TRBJ1-2; D is possibly TRBD1 (5 bases). This CDR3 spans 14 amino acids. Trimming removed 0 bases from V and 3 bases from J, with 8 bases in between. Per germline, CDR1 SGHTA and CDR2 FQGTGA. The CDR3 nucleotides are TGTGCCAGCAGCTTAACGGGGGGTGACTATGGCTACACCTTC. It specifies CASSLTGGDYGYTF.

Only a few counts were recorded for this clonotype. The J gene is TRBJ2-5, the V gene TRBV6-5; 11 nucleotides agree with TRBD1. The CDR3 totals 15 residues. In germline, CDR1 is MNHEY, CDR2 SVGAGI. Trimming removed 2 bases from V and 5 bases from J; junction bases left unmatched: 4. CDR3 bases: TGTGCCAGCAGTTACCTAGGACAGGGGGCCGAGACCCAGTACTTC. Its translation: CASSYLGQGAETQYF.